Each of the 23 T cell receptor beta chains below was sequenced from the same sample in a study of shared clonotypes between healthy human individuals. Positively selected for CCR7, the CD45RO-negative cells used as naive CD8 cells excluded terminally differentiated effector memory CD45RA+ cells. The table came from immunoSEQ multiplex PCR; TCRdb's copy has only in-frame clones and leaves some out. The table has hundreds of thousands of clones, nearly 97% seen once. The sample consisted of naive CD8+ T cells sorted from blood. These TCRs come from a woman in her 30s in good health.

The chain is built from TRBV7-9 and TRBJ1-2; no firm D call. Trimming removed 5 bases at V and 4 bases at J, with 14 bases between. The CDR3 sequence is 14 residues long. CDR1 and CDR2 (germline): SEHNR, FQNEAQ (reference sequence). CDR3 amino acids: CASSPPEEPYGYTF. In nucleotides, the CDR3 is TGTGCCAGCAGCCCTCCGGAGGAGCCCTATGGCTACACCTTC.

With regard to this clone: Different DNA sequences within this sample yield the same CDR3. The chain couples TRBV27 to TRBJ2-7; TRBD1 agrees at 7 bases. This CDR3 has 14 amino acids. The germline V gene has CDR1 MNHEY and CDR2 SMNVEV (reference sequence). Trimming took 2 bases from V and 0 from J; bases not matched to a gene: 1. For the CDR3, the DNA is TGTGCCAGCAGTTTAGGACAGGACTCCTACGAGCAGTACTTC. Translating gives CASSLGQDSYEQYF.

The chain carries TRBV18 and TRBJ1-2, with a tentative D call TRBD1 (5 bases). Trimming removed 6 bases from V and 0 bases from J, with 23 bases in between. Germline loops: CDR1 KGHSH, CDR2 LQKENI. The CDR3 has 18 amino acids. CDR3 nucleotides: TGTGCCAGCTCGCTCAACCCGGGACGGGAGGGCTCTAACTATGGCTACACCTTC. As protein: CASSLNPGREGSNYGYTF.

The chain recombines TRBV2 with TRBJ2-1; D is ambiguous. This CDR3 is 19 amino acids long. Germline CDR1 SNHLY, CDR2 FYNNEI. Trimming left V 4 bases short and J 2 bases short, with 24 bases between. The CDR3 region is CASSGFYIGRALTYNEQFF. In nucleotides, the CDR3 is TGTGCCAGCAGTGGTTTTTATATTGGACGGGCACTAACCTACAATGAGCAGTTCTTC.

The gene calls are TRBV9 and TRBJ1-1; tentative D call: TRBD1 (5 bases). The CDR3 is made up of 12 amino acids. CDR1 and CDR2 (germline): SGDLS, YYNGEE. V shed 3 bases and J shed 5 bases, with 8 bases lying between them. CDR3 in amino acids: CASSEQGTEAFF. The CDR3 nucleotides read TGTGCCAGCAGCGAGCAGGGTACTGAAGCTTTCTTT.

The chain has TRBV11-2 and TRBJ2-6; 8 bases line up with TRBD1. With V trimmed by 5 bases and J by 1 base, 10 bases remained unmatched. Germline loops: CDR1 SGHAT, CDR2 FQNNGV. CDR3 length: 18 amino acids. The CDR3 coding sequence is TGTGCCAGCAGCCCGGGACAGGAGCGGAGTTCTGGGGCCAACGTCCTGACTTTC. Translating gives CASSPGQERSSGANVLTF.

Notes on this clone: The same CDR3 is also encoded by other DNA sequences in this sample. The CDR3 spells CASSLLASNEQFF. The CDR3, as DNA: TGTGCCAGCAGTTTACTCGCTAGCAATGAGCAGTTCTTC. The chain combines TRBV27 with TRBJ2-1, with no clear D. CDR3 length: 13 residues. V dropped 2 bases and J dropped 6 bases, with 8 bases sitting between them. Germline CDR1 is MNHEY and CDR2 is SMNVEV (reference sequence).

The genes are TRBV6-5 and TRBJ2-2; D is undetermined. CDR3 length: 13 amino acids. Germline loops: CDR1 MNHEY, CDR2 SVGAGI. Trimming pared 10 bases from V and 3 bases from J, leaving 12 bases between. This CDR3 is CATLRGDTGELFF. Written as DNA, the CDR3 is TGTGCCACTCTAAGAGGCGACACCGGGGAGCTGTTTTTT.

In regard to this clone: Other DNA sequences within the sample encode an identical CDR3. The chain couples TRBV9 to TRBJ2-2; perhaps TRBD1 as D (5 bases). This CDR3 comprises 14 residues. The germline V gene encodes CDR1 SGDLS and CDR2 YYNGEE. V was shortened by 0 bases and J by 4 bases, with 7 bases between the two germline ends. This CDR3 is CASSVGGSTGELFF. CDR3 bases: TGTGCCAGCAGCGTAGGGGGCTCCACCGGGGAGCTGTTTTTT.

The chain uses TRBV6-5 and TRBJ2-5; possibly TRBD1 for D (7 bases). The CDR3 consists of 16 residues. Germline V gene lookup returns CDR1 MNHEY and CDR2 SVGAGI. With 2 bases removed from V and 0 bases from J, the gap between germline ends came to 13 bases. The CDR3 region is CASSYGPRGDQETQYF. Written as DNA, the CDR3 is TGTGCCAGCAGTTACGGTCCCAGGGGGGACCAAGAGACCCAGTACTTC.

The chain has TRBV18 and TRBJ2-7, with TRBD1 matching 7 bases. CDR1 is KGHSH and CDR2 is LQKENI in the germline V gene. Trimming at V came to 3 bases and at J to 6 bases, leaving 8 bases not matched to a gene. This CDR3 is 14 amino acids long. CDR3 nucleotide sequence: TGTGCCAGCTCACCTCGACAGGGAAAGGGCGAGCAGTACTTC. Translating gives CASSPRQGKGEQYF. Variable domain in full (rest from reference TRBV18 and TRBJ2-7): NAGVMQNPRHLVRRRGQEARLRCSPMKGHSHVYWYRQLPEEGLKFMVYLQKENIIDESGMPKERFSAEFPKEGPSILRIQQVVRGDSAAYFCASSPRQGKGEQYFGPGTRLTVT.

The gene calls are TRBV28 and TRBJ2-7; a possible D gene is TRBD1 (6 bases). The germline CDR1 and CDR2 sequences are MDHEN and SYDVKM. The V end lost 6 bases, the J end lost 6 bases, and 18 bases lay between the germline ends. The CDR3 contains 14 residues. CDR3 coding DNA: TGTGCCAGCAGCGGGACAAGCCTAAACTTCGAGCAGTACTTC. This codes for CASSGTSLNFEQYF.

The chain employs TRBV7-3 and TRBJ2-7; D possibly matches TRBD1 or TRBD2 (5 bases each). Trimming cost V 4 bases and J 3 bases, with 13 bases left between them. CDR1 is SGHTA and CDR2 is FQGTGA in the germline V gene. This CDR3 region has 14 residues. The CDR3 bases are TGTGCCAGCAGCTCCGGACGGGACGACTACGAGCAGTACTTC. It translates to CASSSGRDDYEQYF.

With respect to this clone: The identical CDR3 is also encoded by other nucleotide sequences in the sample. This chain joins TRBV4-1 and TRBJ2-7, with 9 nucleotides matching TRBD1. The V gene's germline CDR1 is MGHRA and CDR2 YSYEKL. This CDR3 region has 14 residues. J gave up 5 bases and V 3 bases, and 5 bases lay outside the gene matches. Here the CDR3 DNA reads TGCGCCAGCAGCCAGGTACAGGGGGCTCACGAGCAGTACTTC. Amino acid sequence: CASSQVQGAHEQYF.

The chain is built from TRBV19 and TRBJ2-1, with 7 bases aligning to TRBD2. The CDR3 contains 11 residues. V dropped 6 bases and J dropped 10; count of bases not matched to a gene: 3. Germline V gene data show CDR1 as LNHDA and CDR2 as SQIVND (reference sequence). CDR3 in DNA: TGTGCCAGTAGCATTAGCGGGGAGCAGTTCTTC. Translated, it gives CASSISGEQFF.

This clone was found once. Here the CDR3 reads CATTGAQAYSGNTIYF. CDR3 sequence (DNA): TGTGCCACCACCGGGGCCCAAGCGTACTCTGGAAACACCATATATTTT. This rearrangement joins TRBV15 to TRBJ1-3, with D perhaps TRBD1 (5 bases). Looked up from germline, CDR1 is LNHNV and CDR2 is YYDKDF (reference sequence). The V and J ends lost 7 bases and 0 bases respectively, with 16 bases between them. The CDR3 is 16 residues long. The full variable domain, completed using reference TRBV15 and TRBJ1-3, is DAMVIQNPRYQVTQFGKPVTLSCSQTLNHNVMYWYQQKSSQAPKLLFHYYDKDFNNEADTPDNFQSRRPNTSFCFLDIRSPGLGDTAMYLCATTGAQAYSGNTIYFGEGSWLTVV.

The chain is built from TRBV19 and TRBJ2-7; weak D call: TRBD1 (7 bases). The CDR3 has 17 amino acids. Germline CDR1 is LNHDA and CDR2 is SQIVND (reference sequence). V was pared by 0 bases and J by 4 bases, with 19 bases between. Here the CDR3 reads CASSIDRETGSQYEQYF. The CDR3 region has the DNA TGTGCCAGTAGTATAGATCGGGAGACAGGGAGCCAATACGAGCAGTACTTC.

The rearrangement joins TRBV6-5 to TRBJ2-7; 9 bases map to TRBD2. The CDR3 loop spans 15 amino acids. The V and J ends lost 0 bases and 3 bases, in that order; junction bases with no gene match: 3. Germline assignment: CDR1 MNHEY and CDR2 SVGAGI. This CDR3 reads CASSYSGTSFYEQYF. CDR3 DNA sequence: TGTGCCAGCAGTTACTCTGGGACTAGCTTCTACGAGCAGTACTTC.

For the CDR3, the DNA is TGTGCCAGTAGTTCACAGGGGTATGGCTACACCTTC. It translates to CASSSQGYGYTF. The V and J genes are TRBV19 and TRBJ1-2; TRBD1 agrees at 7 bases. This CDR3 spans 12 amino acids. The germline V gene has CDR1 LNHDA and CDR2 SQIVND (reference sequence). The V segment lost 5 bases and the J segment 5 bases; nucleotides outside the gene matches: 2.

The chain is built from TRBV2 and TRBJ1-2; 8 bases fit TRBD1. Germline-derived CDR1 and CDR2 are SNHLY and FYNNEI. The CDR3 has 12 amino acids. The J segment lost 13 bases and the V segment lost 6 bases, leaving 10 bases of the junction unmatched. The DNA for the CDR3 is TGTGCCAGCAGAGGACAGGGCCGCTTCTGCACCTTC. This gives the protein CASRGQGRFCTF.

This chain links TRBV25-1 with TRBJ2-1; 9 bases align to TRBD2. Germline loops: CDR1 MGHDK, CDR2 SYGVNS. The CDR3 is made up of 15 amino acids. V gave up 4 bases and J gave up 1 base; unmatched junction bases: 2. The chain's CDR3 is CASSGTSGSYNEQFF. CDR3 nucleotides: TGTGCCAGCAGTGGTACTAGCGGGTCCTACAATGAGCAGTTCTTC.

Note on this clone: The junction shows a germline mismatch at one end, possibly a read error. Written as DNA, the CDR3 is TGTGCCAGCAGAGATAGCGGGACTGTAGTCTTC. Encoded protein: CASRDSGTVVF. The gene calls are TRBV7-7 and TRBJ2-1; 8 positions match TRBD2. The CDR3 is 11 residues long. Germline V gene sequence: CDR1 SSHAT, CDR2 FNYEAQ (reference sequence).

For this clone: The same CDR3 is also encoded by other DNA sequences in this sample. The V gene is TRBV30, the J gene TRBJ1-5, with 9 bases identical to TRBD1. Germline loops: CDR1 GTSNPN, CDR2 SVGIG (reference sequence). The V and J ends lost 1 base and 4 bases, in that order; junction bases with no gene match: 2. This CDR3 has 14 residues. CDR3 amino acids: CAWSGGQGNQPQHF. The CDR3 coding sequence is TGTGCCTGGAGTGGGGGACAGGGAAATCAGCCCCAGCATTTT.